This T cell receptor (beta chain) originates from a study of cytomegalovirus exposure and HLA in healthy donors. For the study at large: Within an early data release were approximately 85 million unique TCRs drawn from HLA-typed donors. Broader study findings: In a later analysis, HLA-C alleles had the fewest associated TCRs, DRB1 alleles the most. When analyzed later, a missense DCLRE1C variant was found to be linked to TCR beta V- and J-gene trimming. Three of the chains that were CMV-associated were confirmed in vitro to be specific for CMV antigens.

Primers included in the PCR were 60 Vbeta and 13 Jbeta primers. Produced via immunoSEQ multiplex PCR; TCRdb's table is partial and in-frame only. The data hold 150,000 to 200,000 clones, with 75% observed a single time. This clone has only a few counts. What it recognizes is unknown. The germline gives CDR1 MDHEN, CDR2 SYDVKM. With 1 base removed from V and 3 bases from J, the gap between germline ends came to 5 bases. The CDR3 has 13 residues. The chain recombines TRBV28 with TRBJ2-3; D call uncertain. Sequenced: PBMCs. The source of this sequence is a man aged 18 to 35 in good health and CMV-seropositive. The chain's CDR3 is CASSLFSTDTQYF. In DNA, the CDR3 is TGTGCCAGCAGTTTATTTTCGACAGATACGCAGTATTTT.